This section outlines one TCR beta chain sequence together with its context. Stage II-IVA oral cavity squamous cell carcinoma was new and untreated by systemic or radiation therapy. Germline-derived CDR1 and CDR2 are MNHNS and SASEGT. The ends were cut back, 3 bases at V and 4 bases at J, with 9 bases in the middle. The CDR3 is 13 residues long. This sample is drawn from a study of neoadjuvant anti-PD-1 for oral cavity cancer. Looking at the study overall: Around day 43, patients without progression received a fourth nivolumab dose before surgery.

Most PBMC samples had approximately 500 ng input DNA in six replicates. Only in-frame clones appear in the TCRdb table, and some are missing; sequencing was by immunoSEQ multiplex PCR. The sample yields 70,000 to 95,000 clones, approximately 84% seen once. This chain links TRBV6-1 with TRBJ1-1; D might be TRBD1 (6 bases). The starting material was PBMCs, obtained before nivolumab (anti-PD-1) treatment. The TCR was taken from a person aged 35 to 85 with oral cavity squamous cell carcinoma. The CDR3 nucleotides are TGTGCCAGCAGTGAGCAGGGGAGCACTGAAGCTTTCTTT. Protein product: CASSEQGSTEAFF.